The 19 T cell receptor beta chains below all came from one sample that was sequenced in a study of regulatory T cells in long-lasting Graves disease (dated by TCRdb to about 2021). Library prep was done by multiplex PCR. Sequencer: Illumina HiSeq 4000. iRepertoire HTBI primers and Arm-PCR amplification of CDR3 regions were used to construct TCR beta libraries. TCRdb handled the public reads itself, with Q25 trimming in fastp and clone calling in MiXCR, and kept productive beta chains. Records with the same CDR3 protein are collapsed into one entry carrying the most frequent genes and DNA. In all, the sample holds hundreds of thousands of distinct CDR3 sequences, and roughly 13% of those were seen once. Roughly a tenth of the sample goes to the ten largest clones. What the time point label conveys for this sample: newly diagnosed GD, antithyroid drugs for less than 3 months. RNA was extracted from PBMCs in TRIzol for both TCR sequencing and RNA sequencing.

The data also belong to a second study, concerning T cells in Graves' hyperthyroidism and ophthalmopathy.

The starting material was peripheral blood mononuclear cells (PBMCs), obtained at new diagnosis, from a patient treated with antithyroid drugs. These receptors were obtained from a young man with Graves disease. Donor details come from another sample of the same person, matched by shared clones.

This clonotype was seen only a few times. A much larger clonotype is one base distant, so this may be a read error. This chain uses TRBV6-2 or TRBV6-3 with TRBJ1-5; D is unclear. The CDR3 has 13 residues. Germline values: CDR1 MNHEY, CDR2 SVGEGT. The CDR3 loop is CASSPGHNRPQHF. CDR3 nucleotide sequence: TGTGCCAGCAGCCCGGGCCATAATCGGCCCCAGCATTTT.

This clonotype was seen at least ten times. The J gene is TRBJ1-5, the V gene TRBV7-9; no definite D call. Germline V gene sequence: CDR1 SEHNR, CDR2 FQNEAQ (reference sequence). CDR3 size: 14 residues. V was pared by 5 bases and J by 6 bases, with 14 bases between. CDR3 in DNA: TGTGCCAGCAGCCGGACGGAGGTAGTTCAGCCCCAGCATTTT. It yields the protein CASSRTEVVQPQHF.

This clonotype has a count of ten or more. The chain uses TRBV6-2 or TRBV6-3 and TRBJ2-5; D is perhaps TRBD1 or TRBD2 (6 bases each). Trimming removed 0 bases at V and 5 bases at J, with 10 bases between. Germline V gene sequence: CDR1 MNHEY, CDR2 SVGEGT. This CDR3 contains 14 residues. The CDR3 DNA is TGTGCCAGCAGTTACTCAGGGGGGCGTGAGACCCAGTACTTC. Its translation: CASSYSGGRETQYF.

As for this clonotype: This may arise from a read error, as a much more abundant clone is one base away. This chain uses TRBV10-3 with TRBJ2-3; the D call may be TRBD1 or TRBD2 (5 bases each). The germline V and J ends were trimmed by 6 bases and 5 bases, with 18 bases remaining between them. The CDR3 sequence is 15 residues long. Germline V gene lookup returns CDR1 ENHRY and CDR2 SYGVKD. The CDR3: CAISAGAIAGDTQYF. In DNA, the CDR3 is TGTGCCATCAGCGCCGGGGCTATCGCGGGAGATACGCAGTATTTT.

This clonotype was recorded many times. The V gene is TRBV19, the J gene TRBJ1-1; 7 positions agree with TRBD1. Germline V lookup: CDR1 LNHDA, CDR2 SQIVND (reference sequence). The length of the CDR3 is 14 residues. V lost 4 bases to trimming and J lost 4 bases; unmatched junction nucleotides: 6. The CDR3 here is CASSNRGVLTEAFF. As DNA, the CDR3 is TGTGCCAGTAGTAACAGGGGCGTACTCACTGAAGCTTTCTTT.

For this clonotype: A much larger clone lies one base from this, so it may be a read error. The rearrangement links TRBV12-3 or TRBV12-4 to TRBJ2-5, with D perhaps given as TRBD1 or TRBD2 (5 bases each). The CDR3 has 15 residues. The CDR3 bases are TGTGCCGGCAGTTTTTGGTCCGGGGCCCAAGAGACCCAGTACTTC. Translated, it gives CAGSFWSGAQETQYF.

V is TRBV9 and J is TRBJ1-3, with TRBD1 matching over 9 bases. V dropped 5 bases and J dropped 0; count of bases not matched to a gene: 6. This CDR3 comprises 16 residues. Per the germline V gene, CDR1 is SGDLS and CDR2 is YYNGEE. The CDR3 DNA follows: TGTGCCAGCAGTACAGGGGGCCTAAGCTCTGGAAACACCATATATTTT. As protein: CASSTGGLSSGNTIYF.

This rearrangement joins TRBV24-1 to TRBJ2-7; 10 bases line up with TRBD2. With V trimmed by 5 bases and J by 6 bases, 6 bases remained unmatched. The CDR3 consists of 14 residues. Germline V gene sequence: CDR1 KGHDR, CDR2 SFDVKD. The CDR3 region is CATSGPGLAREQYF. The CDR3 region has the DNA TGTGCCACCAGTGGTCCGGGACTAGCGCGCGAGCAGTACTTC.

In regard to this clonotype: A single base separates this from a much larger clone, so it may be a read error. The chain joins TRBV6-5 to TRBJ1-1, with no clear D. The germline gives CDR1 MNHEY, CDR2 SVGAGI. The length of the CDR3 is 14 residues. CDR3 in amino acids: CAGSYLGKESEAFF. The CDR3 nucleotides read TGTGCCGGCAGTTACCTGGGGAAGGAGTCCGAAGCTTTCTTT.

The sample holds many counts of this clonotype. V is TRBV10-1 and J is TRBJ1-6, with no clear D. Trimming took off 3 bases at V and 10 bases at J, with 7 bases between the two ends. This CDR3 has 12 amino acids. CDR1 and CDR2 (germline): WNHNN, SYGVQD (reference sequence). The CDR3 reads CASSEGSSPLHF. Written as DNA, the CDR3 is TGCGCCAGCAGTGAAGGTAGCTCACCCCTCCACTTT.

This clonotype was recorded a few times. The CDR3 sequence is CASSLGQGKYEQYF. CDR3 in DNA: TGTGCCAGCAGCCTTGGACAGGGGAAGTACGAGCAGTACTTC. V is TRBV9 and J is TRBJ2-7; 9 positions match TRBD1. The CDR3 contains 14 residues. The germline CDR1 and CDR2 sequences are SGDLS and YYNGEE. Trimming took 4 bases from V and 4 from J; bases not matched to a gene: 6.

This clonotype was seen many times. V is TRBV12-3 or TRBV12-4 and J is TRBJ2-7; D not resolved. CDR3 length: 13 residues. V shed 3 bases and J shed 6 bases, with 12 bases lying between them. The DNA for the CDR3 is TGTGCCAGCAGTTTCATCGACGGCCCCGAGCAGTACTTC. Protein product: CASSFIDGPEQYF.

Comments on this clonotype: A much larger clone is a single base away; this may be a read error. V is TRBV7-9 and J is TRBJ1-5; no reliable D call. The germline CDR1 and CDR2 sequences are SEHNR and FQNEAQ (reference sequence). The CDR3 spans 16 residues. With 1 base removed from V and 4 bases from J, the gap between germline ends came to 14 bases. The CDR3 reads CASSLGWGDENQPQHF. The CDR3 DNA follows: TGTGCCAGCAGCTTAGGGTGGGGAGACGAGAATCAGCCCCAGCATTTT.

In its sample, this clonotype was seen many times. The genes are TRBV5-1 and TRBJ2-4, with TRBD2 matching over 13 bases. The CDR3 is 17 amino acids. Trimming at V came to 2 bases and at J to 6 bases, leaving 8 bases not matched to a gene. Per germline, CDR1 SGHRS and CDR2 YFSETQ. The CDR3 spells CASSFTSGRAYINIQYF. The CDR3 DNA reads TGCGCCAGCAGCTTTACTAGCGGGAGGGCCTATATAAACATTCAGTACTTC.

The chain employs TRBV27 and TRBJ2-7; D may be TRBD1 or TRBD2 (5 bases each). Germline values: CDR1 MNHEY, CDR2 SMNVEV (reference sequence). Trimming pared 8 bases from V and 2 bases from J, leaving 16 bases between. The CDR3 has 14 residues. CDR3 residues: CASANWGPTYEQYF. The CDR3 bases are TGTGCCAGCGCCAATTGGGGACCAACCTACGAGCAGTACTTC.

In its sample, this clonotype was seen many times. The chain employs TRBV12-3 or TRBV12-4 and TRBJ2-3, with TRBD2 identical over 13 bases. J gave up 1 base and V 5 bases, and 9 bases lay outside the gene matches. This CDR3 is 18 amino acids long. CDR3 sequence: CASSTLGGLAGGTDTQYF. The CDR3 DNA reads TGTGCCAGCAGTACCCTGGGTGGACTAGCGGGAGGCACAGATACGCAGTATTTT.

There are many counts of this clonotype. The gene calls are TRBV11-2 and TRBJ2-3; no clear D. The CDR3 consists of 17 residues. Germline lookup yields CDR1 SGHAT and CDR2 FQNNGV. V lost 2 bases and J 2 bases, leaving 17 bases between the germline ends. The CDR3 sequence is CASSLIETLDFTDTQYF. The CDR3 DNA reads as TGTGCCAGCAGCTTAATCGAGACACTCGACTTCACAGATACGCAGTATTTT.

The chain is built from TRBV5-1 and TRBJ2-7, with a tentative D call TRBD2 (6 bases). Germline lookup yields CDR1 SGHRS and CDR2 YFSETQ. CDR3 length: 15 residues. V was pared by 5 bases and J by 0 bases, with 15 bases between. In nucleotides, the CDR3 is TGCGCCAGCAGAGTGGGCGCGGGGAGCTCCTACGAGCAGTACTTC. Its translation: CASRVGAGSSYEQYF.

This clonotype was observed at least ten times. V is TRBV5-1 and J is TRBJ2-3; D is perhaps TRBD1 (6 bases). This CDR3 contains 14 residues. Germline values: CDR1 SGHRS, CDR2 YFSETQ. V dropped 4 bases and J dropped 0 bases, with 9 bases sitting between them. DNA of the CDR3: TGCGCCAGCAGCGCAGGGGCTAGCACAGATACGCAGTATTTT. Translating it yields CASSAGASTDTQYF.